The present T cell receptor (beta chain) was sequenced within a study of blood T cells in healthy people across ages. This clonotype occurred once. Primers used in a second PCR of about 7 to 12 cycles were a sample-barcoded 5' primer and a J-beta primer mix. TCRdb passed the 5' RACE reads through MiXCR, listing each CDR3 protein once. Of around 400,000 distinct CDR3 sequences in the sample, roughly half were seen once. The sequencing input was blood. The clonotype comes from a man in his sixties in good health.

Here the CDR3 DNA reads TGTGCCAGCTCACCAGCAGACTTAGCGTACAATGAGCAGTTCTTC. Its translation: CASSPADLAYNEQFF. V and J are TRBV18 and TRBJ2-1; a weak D match, TRBD2 (5 bases). The CDR3 runs to 15 residues. Germline assignment: CDR1 KGHSH and CDR2 LQKENI. Between the trimmed V and J ends, which lost 2 bases and 4 bases, there was a span of 12 bases.